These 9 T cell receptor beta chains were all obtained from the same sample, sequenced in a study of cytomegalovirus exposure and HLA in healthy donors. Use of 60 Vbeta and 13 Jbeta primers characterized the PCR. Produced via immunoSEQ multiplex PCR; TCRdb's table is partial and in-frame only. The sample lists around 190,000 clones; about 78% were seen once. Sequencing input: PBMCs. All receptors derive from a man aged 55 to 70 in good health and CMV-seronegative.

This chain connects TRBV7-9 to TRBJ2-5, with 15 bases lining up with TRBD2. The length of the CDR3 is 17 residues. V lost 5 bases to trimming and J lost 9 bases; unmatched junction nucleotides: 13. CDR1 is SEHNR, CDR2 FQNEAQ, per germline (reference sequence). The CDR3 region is CASSPPGLAGGQLSQYF. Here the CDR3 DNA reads TGTGCCAGCAGCCCTCCGGGACTAGCGGGAGGCCAGTTGTCCCAGTACTTC.

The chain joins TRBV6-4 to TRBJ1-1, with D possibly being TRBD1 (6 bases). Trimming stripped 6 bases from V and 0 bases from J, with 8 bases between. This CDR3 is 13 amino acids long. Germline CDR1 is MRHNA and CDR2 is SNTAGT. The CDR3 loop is CASRDSLNTEAFF. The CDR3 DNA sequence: TGTGCCAGCAGGGACAGCCTGAACACTGAAGCTTTCTTT.

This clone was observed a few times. For the CDR3, the DNA is TGTGCCAGCAGTGACTCTGGAGGGCCTGGGAATGAGCAGTTCTTC. This sequence encodes CASSDSGGPGNEQFF. This chain joins TRBV6-4 and TRBJ2-1; TRBD2 might be the D (6 bases). The germline V gene has CDR1 MRHNA and CDR2 SNTAGT. V shed 0 bases and J shed 7 bases, with 13 bases lying between them. The CDR3 has 15 residues.

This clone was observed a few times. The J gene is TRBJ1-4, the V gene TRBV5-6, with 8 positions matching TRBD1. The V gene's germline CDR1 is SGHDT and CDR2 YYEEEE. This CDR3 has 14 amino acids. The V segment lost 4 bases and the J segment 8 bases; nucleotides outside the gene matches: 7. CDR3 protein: CASSPRTGPEKLFF. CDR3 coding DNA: TGTGCCAGCAGCCCGAGGACAGGGCCCGAAAAACTGTTTTTT. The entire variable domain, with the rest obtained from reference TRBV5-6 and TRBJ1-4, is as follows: DAGVTQSPTHLIKTRGQQVTLRCSPKSGHDTVSWYQQALGQGPQFIFQYYEEEERQRGNFPDRFSGHQFPNYSSELNVNALLLGDSALYLCASSPRTGPEKLFFGSGTQLSVL.

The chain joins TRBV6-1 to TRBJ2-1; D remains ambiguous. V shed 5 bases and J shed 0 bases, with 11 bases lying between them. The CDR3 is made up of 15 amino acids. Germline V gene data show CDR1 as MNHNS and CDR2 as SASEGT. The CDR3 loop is CASSPLDSSYNEQFF. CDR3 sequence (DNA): TGTGCCAGCAGTCCTCTAGATAGCTCCTACAATGAGCAGTTCTTC.

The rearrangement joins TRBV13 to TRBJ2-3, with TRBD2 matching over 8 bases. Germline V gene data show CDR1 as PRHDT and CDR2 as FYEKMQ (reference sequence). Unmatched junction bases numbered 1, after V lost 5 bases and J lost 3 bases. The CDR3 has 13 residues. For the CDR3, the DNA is TGTGCCAGCAGCCGCGGGGGGACAGATACGCAGTATTTT. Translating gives CASSRGGTDTQYF.

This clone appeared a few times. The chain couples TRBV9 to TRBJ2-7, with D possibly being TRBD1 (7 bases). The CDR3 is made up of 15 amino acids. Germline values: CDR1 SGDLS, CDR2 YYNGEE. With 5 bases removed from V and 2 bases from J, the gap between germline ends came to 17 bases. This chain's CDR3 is CASSALGGGAYEQYF. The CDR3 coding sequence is TGTGCCAGCAGTGCCCTAGGAGGGGGCGCCTACGAGCAGTACTTC.

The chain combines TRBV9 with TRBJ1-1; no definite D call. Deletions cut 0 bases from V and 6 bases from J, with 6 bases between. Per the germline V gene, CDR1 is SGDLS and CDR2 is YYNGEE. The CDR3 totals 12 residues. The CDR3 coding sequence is TGTGCCAGCAGCGTAGCTGTTTCTGAAGCTTTCTTT. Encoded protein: CASSVAVSEAFF.

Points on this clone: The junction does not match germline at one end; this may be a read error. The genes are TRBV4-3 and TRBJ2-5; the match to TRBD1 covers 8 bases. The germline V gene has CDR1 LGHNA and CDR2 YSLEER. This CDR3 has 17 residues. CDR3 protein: CASSQDVPGGAGETQYF. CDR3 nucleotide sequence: TGCGCCAGCAGTCAAGATGTTCCAGGGGGCGCCGGGGAGACCCAGTACTTC.